Listed here are 2 T cell receptor beta chains from one sample, sequenced in a study of T cells expressing NK-cell markers (dated by TCRdb to the early 2020s). Libraries were prepared through 5' RACE. Sequencing relied on an Illumina HiSeq 2000. TCRdb reprocessed the reads into one record per CDR3 protein sequence, lacking DNA. Per the sample table, the count is 500,000 or so distinct CDR3 sequences. The ten largest clones capture approximately 4% of the sample. Sequencing used blood T cells: a sorted CD56 or NKG2C T cell subset, CD4+ or CD8+ T cells, or bulk PBMC T cells (not recorded which). These receptors all come from a man aged 18 to 30 in good health. Donor details come from another sample of the same person, matched by shared clones.

The V and J genes are TRBV5-1 and TRBJ2-3; the TCRdb call, TRBD1, lacks DNA for checking. There are 14 residues in the CDR3. Germline CDR1 and CDR2: SGHRS and YFSETQ. The CDR3 sequence: CASSLRQGADTQYF.

The V call is TRBV20-1, the J call TRBJ1-5. The germline V gene has CDR1 DFQATT and CDR2 SNEGSKA (reference sequence). The CDR3 totals 14 residues. The CDR3: CSATGLKLHQPQHF.